This note documents a single T cell receptor (beta chain) sequence. The antigen is undetermined. This sample stems from a study of CD8+CD57+ T cells in acquired aplastic anemia. In the study overall: The sorted CD4+ and CD8+ cells yielded an average around 3 ug of DNA.

Germline V gives CDR1 MNHEY, CDR2 SVGAGI. V gave up 4 bases and J gave up 3 bases; unmatched junction bases: 3. The CDR3 runs to 15 residues. Whole-study findings and limits: For CD8+ Simpson's diversity, patients and controls showed no significant difference.

Investigators profiled TCR beta VDJ and CDR3 from genomic DNA template. Via MiXCR, TCRdb re-called the reads, giving one row per CDR3 protein. The data hold 150,000 to 200,000 distinct CDR3 sequences, with roughly half observed a single time. Patients who underwent sequencing had shown CD8+CD57+ cell expansion by flow cytometry. The enrolled patients all had severe acquired aplastic anemia. Patients had undergone no therapy by the time their blood was sampled. The receptor comes from a human donor with aplastic anemia. The chain uses TRBV6-5 and TRBJ2-1, with 10 nucleotides matching TRBD2. Material: sorted CD4+, CD8+, or CD8+CD57+ T cells (not recorded which) from PBMCs. CDR3 DNA sequence: TGTGCCAGCAGTTCCGGGACTAGCGTCTACAATGAGCAGTTCTTC. Translated, it gives CASSSGTSVYNEQFF.